These T cell receptor beta chains were read from a single sample in a study of early T cells in non-severe SARS-CoV-2 infection. TCRdb processed the 5' RACE reads anew with MiXCR; each CDR3 protein has one entry. In the table there are tens of thousands of distinct CDR3 sequences, around 10% of which are singletons. Specimen: whole blood, collected at baseline. These receptors came from an adult who was a healthcare worker with PCR-confirmed SARS-CoV-2 infection or an uninfected control (not recorded which). The CDR3 runs from the conserved cysteine through the conserved F or W. The D gene is left open where the match is weak. Clone size is given for some rows only: seen once, a few or many times, or a class if the clone is expanded.

clone size	J gene	V gene	D gene	CDR3 DNA	CDR3 protein
many	TRBJ2-1	TRBV9	-	TGTGCCAGCAGCGTAGAGCCGGACGGGGGCGGGGCTATAGATGAGCAGTTCTTC	CASSVEPDGGGAIDEQFF
-	TRBJ2-3	TRBV9	TRBD1	TGTGCCAGCAGCGGAGGACAGGGCTACCCCCCAGATACGCAGTATTTT	CASSGGQGYPPDTQYF
-	TRBJ2-1	TRBV12-3/TRBV12-4	-	TGTGCCAGCAGTTTAGCGGCGGGCAATGAGCAGTTCTTC	CASSLAAGNEQFF
-	TRBJ2-3	TRBV11-2	TRBD2	TGTGCCAGCAGCCTCGCGGGGGTTGTAGATACGCAGTATTTT	CASSLAGVVDTQYF
-	TRBJ1-4	TRBV25-1	-	TGTGCCAGCACATCCTGGGGAGGCCCTAATGAAAAACTGTTTTTT	CASTSWGGPNEKLFF
-	TRBJ2-7	TRBV11-3	-	TGTGCCAGCAGCTCTGGGACTGGGATAGGGGAGCAGTACTTC	CASSSGTGIGEQYF
few	TRBJ2-7	TRBV11-1	TRBD1	TGTGCCAGCAGCTTAGGGGGACAGGGCTCCTACGAGCAGTACTTC	CASSLGGQGSYEQYF
-	TRBJ2-7	TRBV6-1	TRBD1	TGTGCCAGCAGTGAAGCCCGGGACAGGGACGAGCAGTACTTC	CASSEARDRDEQYF
few	TRBJ1-1	TRBV6-5	-	TGTGCCAGCAGTTACACGGGAGCTGAAGCTTTCTTT	CASSYTGAEAFF
many	TRBJ2-3	TRBV5-1	-	TGCGCCAGCAGCCCTATTGCTTCTATAGCGACAGATACGCAGTATTTT	CASSPIASIATDTQYF
-	TRBJ2-3	TRBV4-3	TRBD1	TGCGCCAGCAGCCAAGTGGGATCGGGACAGGGGGCACCAGATACGCAGTATTTT	CASSQVGSGQGAPDTQYF
-	TRBJ1-5	TRBV20-1	-	TGCAGTGCTAGACAGGATAGCAATCAGCCCCAGCATTTT	CSARQDSNQPQHF
many	TRBJ1-5	TRBV10-3	-	TGTGCCATCAGTGAGTCCGGTCAGAGTCCTAATCAGCCCCAGCATTTT	CAISESGQSPNQPQHF
-	TRBJ1-2	TRBV30	-	TGTGCCTGGAGTCCCGGGGGAGATGGCTACACCTTC	CAWSPGGDGYTF